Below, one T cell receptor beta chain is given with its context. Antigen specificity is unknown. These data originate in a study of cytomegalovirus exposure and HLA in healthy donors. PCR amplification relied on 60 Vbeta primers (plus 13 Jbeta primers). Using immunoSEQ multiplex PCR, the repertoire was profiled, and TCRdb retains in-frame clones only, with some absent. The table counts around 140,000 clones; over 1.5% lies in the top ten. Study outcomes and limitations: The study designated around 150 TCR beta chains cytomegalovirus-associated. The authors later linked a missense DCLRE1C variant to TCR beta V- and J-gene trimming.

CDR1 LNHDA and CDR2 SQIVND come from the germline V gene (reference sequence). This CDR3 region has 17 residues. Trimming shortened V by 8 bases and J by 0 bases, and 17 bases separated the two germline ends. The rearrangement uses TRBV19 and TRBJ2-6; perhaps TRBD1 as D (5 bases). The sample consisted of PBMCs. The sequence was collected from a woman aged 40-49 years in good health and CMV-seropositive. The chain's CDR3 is CASASRVATSGANVLTF. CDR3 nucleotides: TGTGCCAGTGCGTCCAGGGTTGCCACCTCTGGGGCCAACGTCCTGACTTTC.